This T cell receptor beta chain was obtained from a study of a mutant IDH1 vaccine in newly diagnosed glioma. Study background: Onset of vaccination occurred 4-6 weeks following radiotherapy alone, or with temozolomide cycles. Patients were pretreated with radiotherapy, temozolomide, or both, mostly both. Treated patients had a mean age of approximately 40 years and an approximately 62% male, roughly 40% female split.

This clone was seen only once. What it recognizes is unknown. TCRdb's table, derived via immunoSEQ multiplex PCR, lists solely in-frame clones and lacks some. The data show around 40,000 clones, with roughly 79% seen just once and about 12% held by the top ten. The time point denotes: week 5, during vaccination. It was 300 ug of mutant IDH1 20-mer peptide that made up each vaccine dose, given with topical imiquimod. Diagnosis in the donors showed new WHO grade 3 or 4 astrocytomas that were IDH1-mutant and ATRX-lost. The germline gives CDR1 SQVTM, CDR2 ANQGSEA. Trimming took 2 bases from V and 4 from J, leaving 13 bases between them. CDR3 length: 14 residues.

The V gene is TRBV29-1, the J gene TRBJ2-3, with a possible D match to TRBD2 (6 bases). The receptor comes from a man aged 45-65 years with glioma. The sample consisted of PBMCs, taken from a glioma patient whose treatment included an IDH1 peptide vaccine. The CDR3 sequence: CSVETGVSSDTQYF. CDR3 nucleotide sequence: TGCAGCGTTGAAACGGGAGTCTCGTCAGATACGCAGTATTTT.